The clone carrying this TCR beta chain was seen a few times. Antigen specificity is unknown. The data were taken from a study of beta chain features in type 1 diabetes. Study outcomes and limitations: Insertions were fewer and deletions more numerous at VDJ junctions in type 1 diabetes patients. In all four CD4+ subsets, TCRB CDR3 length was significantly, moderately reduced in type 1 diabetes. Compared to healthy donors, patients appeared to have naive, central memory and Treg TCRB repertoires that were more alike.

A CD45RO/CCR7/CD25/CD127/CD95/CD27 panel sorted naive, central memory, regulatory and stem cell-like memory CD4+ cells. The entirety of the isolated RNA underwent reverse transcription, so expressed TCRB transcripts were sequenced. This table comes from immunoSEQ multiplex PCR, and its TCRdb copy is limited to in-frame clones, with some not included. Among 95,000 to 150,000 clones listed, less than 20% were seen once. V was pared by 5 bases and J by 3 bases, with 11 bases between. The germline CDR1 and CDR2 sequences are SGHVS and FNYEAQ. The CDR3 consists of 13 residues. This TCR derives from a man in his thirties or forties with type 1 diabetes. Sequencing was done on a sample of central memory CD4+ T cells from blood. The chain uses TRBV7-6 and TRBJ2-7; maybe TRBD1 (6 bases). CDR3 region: CASSVTDSYEQYF. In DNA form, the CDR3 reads TGTGCCAGCAGCGTTACGGACAGCTACGAGCAGTACTTC. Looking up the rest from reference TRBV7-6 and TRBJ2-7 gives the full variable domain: GAGVSQSPRYKVTKRGQDVALRCDPISGHVSLYWYRQALGQGPEFLTYFNYEAQQDKSGLPNDRFSAERPEGSISTLTIQRTEQRDSAMYRCASSVTDSYEQYFGPGTRLTVT.